The 3 T cell receptor beta chains below come from one sample, sequenced in a study of T cell changes during pregnancy in multiple sclerosis. This table comes from immunoSEQ multiplex PCR, and its TCRdb copy is limited to in-frame clones, with some not included. Here the sample spans over 55,000 clones, 80% to 95% being singletons. Material: peripheral blood, obtained in the first trimester of pregnancy. These receptors were taken from a female donor with multiple sclerosis, enrolled in a pregnancy study.

This clone has only one observation. The chain combines TRBV5-1 with TRBJ2-3, with 8 bases lining up with TRBD2. Germline trimming cut 0 bases from V and 3 bases from J; bases unmatched to any gene: 6. The V gene's germline CDR1 is SGHRS and CDR2 YFSETQ. The CDR3 covers 16 residues. The CDR3 is CASSLGSSGGTDTQYF. CDR3 sequence (DNA): TGCGCCAGCAGCTTGGGCTCCAGCGGGGGAACAGATACGCAGTATTTT.

This clone appeared a single time. The rearrangement joins TRBV19 to TRBJ2-3; 13 bases match TRBD2. The germline V gene has CDR1 LNHDA and CDR2 SQIVND (reference sequence). The CDR3 extends over 18 amino acids. Unmatched junction bases numbered 4, after V lost 1 base and J lost 0 bases. The CDR3 region is CASSIARTSGSSTDTQYF. CDR3 coding DNA: TGTGCCAGTAGTATAGCTCGGACTAGCGGGAGTAGCACAGATACGCAGTATTTT.

The J gene is TRBJ2-1, the V gene TRBV7-9, with 13 positions matching TRBD2. V lost 4 bases to trimming and J lost 8 bases; unmatched junction nucleotides: 8. Germline-derived CDR1 and CDR2 are SEHNR and FQNEAQ (reference sequence). This CDR3 region has 16 residues. The CDR3 nucleotides are TGTGCCAGCAGCTCGTCGGGACTAGCGGGAATAGATGAGCAGTTCTTC. This gives the protein CASSSSGLAGIDEQFF. Full variable domain (rest looked up from reference TRBV7-9 and TRBJ2-1): DTGVSQNPRHKITKRGQNVTFRCDPISEHNRLYWYRQTLGQGPEFLTYFQNEAQLEKSRLLSDRFSAERPKGSFSTLEIQRTEQGDSAMYLCASSSSGLAGIDEQFFGPGTRLTVL.